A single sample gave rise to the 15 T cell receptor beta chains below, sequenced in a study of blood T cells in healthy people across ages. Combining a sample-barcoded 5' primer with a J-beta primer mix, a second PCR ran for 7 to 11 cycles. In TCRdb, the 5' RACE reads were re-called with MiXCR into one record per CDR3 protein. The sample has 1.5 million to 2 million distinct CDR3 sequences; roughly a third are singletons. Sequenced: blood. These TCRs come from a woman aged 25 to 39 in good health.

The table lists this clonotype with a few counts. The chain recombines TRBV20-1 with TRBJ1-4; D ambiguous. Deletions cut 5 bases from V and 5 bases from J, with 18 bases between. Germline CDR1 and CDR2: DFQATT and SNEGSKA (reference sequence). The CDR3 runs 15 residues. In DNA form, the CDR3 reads TGCAGTGCTGGCCCTCGTGGACGTGAAAATGAAAAACTGTTTTTT. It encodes CSAGPRGRENEKLFF.

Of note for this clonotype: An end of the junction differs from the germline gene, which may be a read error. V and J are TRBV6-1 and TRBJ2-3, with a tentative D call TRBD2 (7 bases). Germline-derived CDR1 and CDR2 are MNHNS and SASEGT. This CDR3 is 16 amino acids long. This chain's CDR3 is CASSEEARGATDAQYF. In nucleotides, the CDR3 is TGTGCCAGCAGTGAAGAGGCCCGGGGGGCCACAGATGCGCAGTATTTT.

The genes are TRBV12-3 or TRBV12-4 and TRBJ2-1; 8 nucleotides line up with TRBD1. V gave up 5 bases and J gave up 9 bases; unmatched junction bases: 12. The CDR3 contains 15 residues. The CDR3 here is CASSPRGREGSEQFF. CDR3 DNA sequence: TGTGCCAGCAGTCCCAGGGGGCGGGAAGGTTCTGAGCAGTTCTTC.

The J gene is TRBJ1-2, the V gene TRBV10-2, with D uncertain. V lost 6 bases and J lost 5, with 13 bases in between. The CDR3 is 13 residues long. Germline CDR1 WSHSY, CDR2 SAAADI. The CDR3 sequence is CASSSVSVYGYTF. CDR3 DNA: TGCGCCAGCAGCTCAGTCTCAGTTTATGGCTACACCTTC.

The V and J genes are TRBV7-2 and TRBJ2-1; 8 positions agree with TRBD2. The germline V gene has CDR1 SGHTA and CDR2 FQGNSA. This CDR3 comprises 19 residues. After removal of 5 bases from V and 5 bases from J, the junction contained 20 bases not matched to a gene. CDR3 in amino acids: CASSLYSNMWREEHNEQFF. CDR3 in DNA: TGTGCCAGCAGCCTGTACTCGAACATGTGGCGGGAGGAACACAATGAGCAGTTCTTC.

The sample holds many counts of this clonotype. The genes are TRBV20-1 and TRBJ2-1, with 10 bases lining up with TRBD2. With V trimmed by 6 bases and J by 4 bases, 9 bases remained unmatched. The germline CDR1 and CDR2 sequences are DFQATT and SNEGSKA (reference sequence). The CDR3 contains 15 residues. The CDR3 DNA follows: TGCAGTGCCCGTGAAGGACTAGCGGTATACAATGAGCAGTTCTTC. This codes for CSAREGLAVYNEQFF.

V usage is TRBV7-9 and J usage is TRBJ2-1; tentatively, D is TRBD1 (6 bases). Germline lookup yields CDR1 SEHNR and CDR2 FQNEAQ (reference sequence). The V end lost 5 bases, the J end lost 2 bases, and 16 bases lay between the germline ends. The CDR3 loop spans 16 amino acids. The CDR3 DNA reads TGTGCCAGCAGCACCTTCTACAGGGCGGCCTACAATGAGCAGTTCTTC. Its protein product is CASSTFYRAAYNEQFF.

Here the CDR3 DNA reads TGTGCCAGCAGTCAGGACCCGGGGGAGACCCAGTACTTC. The encoded protein is CASSQDPGETQYF. The gene calls are TRBV6-4 and TRBJ2-5; weak D call: TRBD2 (5 bases). The germline CDR1 and CDR2 sequences are MRHNA and SNTAGT. CDR3 length: 13 amino acids. Trimming took off 5 bases at V and 5 bases at J, with 12 bases between the two ends.

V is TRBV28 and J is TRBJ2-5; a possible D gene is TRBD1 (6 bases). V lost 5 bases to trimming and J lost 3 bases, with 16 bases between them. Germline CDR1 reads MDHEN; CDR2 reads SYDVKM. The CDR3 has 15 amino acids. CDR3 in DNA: TGTGCCAGCAGTCCGAGGGGGATGGTGGAAGAGACCCAGTACTTC. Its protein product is CASSPRGMVEETQYF.

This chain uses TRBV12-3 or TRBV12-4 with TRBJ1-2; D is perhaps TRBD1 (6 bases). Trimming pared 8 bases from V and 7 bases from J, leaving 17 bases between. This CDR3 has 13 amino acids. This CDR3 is CASGKAGVSGYTF. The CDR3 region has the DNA TGTGCCAGCGGCAAAGCAGGGGTTAGTGGCTACACCTTC.

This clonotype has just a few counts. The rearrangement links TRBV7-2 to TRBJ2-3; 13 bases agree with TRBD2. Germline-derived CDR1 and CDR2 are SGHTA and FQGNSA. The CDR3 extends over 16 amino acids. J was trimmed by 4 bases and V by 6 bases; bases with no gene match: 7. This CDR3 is CASRTGLAGVSDTQYF. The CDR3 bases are TGTGCCAGCAGGACAGGACTAGCGGGAGTGTCAGATACGCAGTATTTT.

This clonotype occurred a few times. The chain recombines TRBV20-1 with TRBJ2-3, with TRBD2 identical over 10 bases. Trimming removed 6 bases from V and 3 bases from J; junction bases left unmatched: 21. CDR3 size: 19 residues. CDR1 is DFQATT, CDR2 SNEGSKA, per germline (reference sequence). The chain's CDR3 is CSARYTSGVYPYSTDTQYF. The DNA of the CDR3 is TGCAGTGCGCGATACACTAGCGGGGTTTACCCCTATAGTACAGATACGCAGTATTTT.

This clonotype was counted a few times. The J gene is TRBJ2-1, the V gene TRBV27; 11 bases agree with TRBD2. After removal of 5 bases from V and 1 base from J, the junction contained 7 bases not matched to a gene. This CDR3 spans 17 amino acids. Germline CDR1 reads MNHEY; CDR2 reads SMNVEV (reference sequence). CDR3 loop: CASSLTVAGGSYNEQFF. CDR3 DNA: TGTGCCAGCAGTCTCACTGTAGCGGGGGGGTCCTACAATGAGCAGTTCTTC.

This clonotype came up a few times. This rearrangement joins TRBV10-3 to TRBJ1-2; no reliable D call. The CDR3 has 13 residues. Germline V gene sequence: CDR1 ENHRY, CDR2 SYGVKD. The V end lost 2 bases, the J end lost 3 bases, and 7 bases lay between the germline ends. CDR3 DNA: TGTGCCATCAGTGAGCGCACAGACTATGGCTACACCTTC. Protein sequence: CAISERTDYGYTF.

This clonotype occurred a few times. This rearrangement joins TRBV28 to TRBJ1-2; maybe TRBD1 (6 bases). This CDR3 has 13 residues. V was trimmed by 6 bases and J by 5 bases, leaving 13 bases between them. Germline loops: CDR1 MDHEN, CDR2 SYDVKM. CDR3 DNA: TGTGCCAGCAGAACTGGACAGATGTATGGCTACACCTTC. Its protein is CASRTGQMYGYTF.